Following are 21 T cell receptor beta chains from one sample sequenced in a study of cytomegalovirus exposure and HLA in healthy donors. This PCR relied on a set of 60 Vbeta primers and 13 Jbeta primers. Only in-frame clones appear in the TCRdb table, and some are missing; sequencing was by immunoSEQ multiplex PCR. The profile covers about 60,000 clones, with 80% appearing a single time and under 7% taken by the ten largest. The material sequenced was PBMCs. The receptors come from a male donor in good health and CMV-seronegative.

The chain is built from TRBV18 and TRBJ1-6; D is possibly TRBD1 (5 bases). The CDR3 has 13 residues. Germline V lookup: CDR1 KGHSH, CDR2 LQKENI. V shed 6 bases and J shed 8 bases, with 11 bases lying between them. The DNA for the CDR3 is TGTGCCAGCTCGTCCGACAGTCATTCACCCCTCCACTTT. This codes for CASSSDSHSPLHF.

The chain couples TRBV4-2 to TRBJ2-2; TRBD2 matches 13 bases. This CDR3 region has 18 residues. With 3 bases clipped from V and 5 bases from J, the junction kept 9 bases outside the gene matches. CDR1 and CDR2 (germline): LGHNA, YNFKEQ. CDR3 nucleotides: TGTGCCAGCAGCCACCCCTCACTAGCGGGGGGGCCGACCGGGGAGCTGTTTTTT. It codes for CASSHPSLAGGPTGELFF.

The chain recombines TRBV5-1 with TRBJ1-2; D is perhaps TRBD1 (5 bases). From germline, CDR1 is SGHRS and CDR2 YFSETQ. The V and J ends lost 1 base and 7 bases respectively, with 14 bases between them. The CDR3 contains 14 residues. CDR3 nucleotide sequence: TGCGCCAGCAGCTTGTACCCAGGGCGAAGTGGCTACACCTTC. As protein: CASSLYPGRSGYTF.

The chain is built from TRBV10-3 and TRBJ2-3, with 7 bases identical to TRBD1. V was clipped by 8 bases and J by 3 bases; unmatched bases: 5. The CDR3 loop spans 13 amino acids. CDR1 is ENHRY and CDR2 is SYGVKD in the germline V gene. CDR3 in amino acids: CAIDPGGTDTQYF. The DNA of the CDR3 is TGTGCCATCGACCCAGGGGGAACAGATACGCAGTATTTT.

This chain connects TRBV9 to TRBJ2-2, with 8 bases fitting TRBD1. Germline loops: CDR1 SGDLS, CDR2 YYNGEE. The CDR3 consists of 16 residues. The J segment lost 2 bases and the V segment lost 4 bases, leaving 7 bases of the junction unmatched. The CDR3 region is CASSYKGQGNTGELFF. CDR3 nucleotides: TGTGCCAGCAGCTACAAAGGACAGGGCAACACCGGGGAGCTGTTTTTT.

This sequence joins TRBV30 and TRBJ2-1; the match to TRBD2 covers 9 bases. CDR1 and CDR2 from the germline V gene are GTSNPN and SVGIG (reference sequence). There are 13 residues in the CDR3. With 5 bases clipped from V and 8 bases from J, the junction kept 7 bases outside the gene matches. Here the CDR3 DNA reads TGTGCCTGGGAGCGGGGGGCGGCCGATGAGCAGTTCTTC. Its protein is CAWERGAADEQFF.

This clone is classed as medium-sized (0.01 to 0.1%). The chain links TRBV2 to TRBJ1-5, with D tentatively TRBD1 (6 bases). This CDR3 comprises 16 residues. Germline CDR1 and CDR2: SNHLY and FYNNEI. V lost 4 bases to trimming and J lost 1 base, with 14 bases between them. The CDR3: CASSAGGGRSNQPQHF. The CDR3 region has the DNA TGTGCCAGCAGTGCCGGGGGGGGGCGAAGCAATCAGCCCCAGCATTTT.

This chain uses TRBV7-6 with TRBJ2-3; the match to TRBD2 covers 11 bases. J was trimmed by 4 bases and V by 4 bases; bases with no gene match: 7. The CDR3 spans 16 residues. Germline-derived CDR1 and CDR2 are SGHVS and FNYEAQ. The CDR3 DNA is TGTGCCAGCAGCTATCTACTAGCGGGGGCGGCAGATACGCAGTATTTT. Its protein is CASSYLLAGAADTQYF. The full variable domain, with the rest looked up from reference TRBV7-6 and TRBJ2-3, is GAGVSQSPRYKVTKRGQDVALRCDPISGHVSLYWYRQALGQGPEFLTYFNYEAQQDKSGLPNDRFSAERPEGSISTLTIQRTEQRDSAMYRCASSYLLAGAADTQYFGPGTRLTVL.

The rearrangement links TRBV7-2 to TRBJ1-4; D gene uncertain. Germline assignment: CDR1 SGHTA and CDR2 FQGNSA. Trimming took 2 bases from V and 5 from J, leaving 9 bases between them. CDR3 length: 14 residues. The CDR3 sequence is CASSLSGWNEKLFF. The CDR3 DNA reads as TGTGCCAGCAGCTTAAGCGGGTGGAATGAAAAACTGTTTTTT.

This clone occurred once. As DNA, the CDR3 is TGTGCTAGTGGTTTGGCCCCCGGGCGGGGTCCAGATACGCAGTATTTT. Translation: CASGLAPGRGPDTQYF. This chain uses TRBV12-5 with TRBJ2-3; TRBD2 might be the D (6 bases). CDR1 LGHNT and CDR2 FRNRAP come from the germline V gene. V lost 1 base to trimming and J lost 4 bases, with 15 bases between them. The CDR3 runs 16 residues.

This chain uses TRBV5-6 with TRBJ2-7; D perhaps matches TRBD1 (5 bases). Germline CDR1 is SGHDT and CDR2 is YYEEEE. Trimming shortened V by 3 bases and J by 3 bases, and 13 bases separated the two germline ends. The CDR3 consists of 14 residues. CDR3 sequence: CASSSLGALYEQYF. In nucleotides, the CDR3 is TGTGCCAGCAGCTCTCTAGGGGCCCTCTACGAGCAGTACTTC.

The V call is TRBV28, the J call TRBJ1-6, with 7 bases that match TRBD1. The length of the CDR3 is 16 residues. Germline loops: CDR1 MDHEN, CDR2 SYDVKM. The V segment lost 2 bases and the J segment 9 bases; nucleotides outside the gene matches: 10. CDR3 amino acids: CASSLTAAGGRSPLHF. CDR3 DNA sequence: TGTGCCAGCAGTTTAACGGCCGCAGGGGGTCGTTCACCCCTCCACTTT.

This chain joins TRBV11-2 and TRBJ2-7, with unresolved D. With 5 bases removed from V and 0 bases from J, the gap between germline ends came to 14 bases. CDR1 is SGHAT, CDR2 FQNNGV, per germline. The CDR3 sequence is 15 residues long. DNA for the CDR3: TGTGCCAGCAGCCGGAGACGGCGCAGCTCCTACGAGCAGTACTTC. This encodes CASSRRRRSSYEQYF.

V gene TRBV6-1 combines with J gene TRBJ1-1, with D tentatively TRBD1 (5 bases). V was trimmed by 8 bases and J by 0 bases, leaving 13 bases between them. Looked up from germline, CDR1 is MNHNS and CDR2 is SASEGT. The CDR3 sequence is 14 residues long. The CDR3 loop is CASALTEMNTEAFF. CDR3 DNA: TGTGCCAGCGCACTGACAGAGATGAACACTGAAGCTTTCTTT.

The chain has TRBV11-2 and TRBJ1-6; maybe TRBD1 (5 bases). From germline, CDR1 is SGHAT and CDR2 FQNNGV. The CDR3 loop spans 16 amino acids. Trimming shortened V by 2 bases and J by 7 bases, and 15 bases separated the two germline ends. CDR3 in DNA: TGTGCCAGCAGCTTACCCCCGTCAGGGAGGAATTCACCCCTCCACTTT. Translation gives CASSLPPSGRNSPLHF.

The V call is TRBV9, the J call TRBJ2-2; D possibly corresponds to TRBD2 (5 bases). The germline CDR1 and CDR2 sequences are SGDLS and YYNGEE. The ends were cut back, 7 bases at V and 4 bases at J, with 11 bases in the middle. CDR3 length: 13 amino acids. As DNA, the CDR3 is TGTGCCAGCGAGGGAGTGGGCACCGGGGAGCTGTTTTTT. This gives the protein CASEGVGTGELFF. Drawing the rest from reference TRBV9 and TRBJ2-2, the complete variable domain is DSGVTQTPKHLITATGQRVTLRCSPRSGDLSVYWYQQSLDQGLQFLIQYYNGEERAKGNILERFSAQQFPDLHSELNLSSLELGDSALYFCASEGVGTGELFFGEGSRLTVL.

The chain recombines TRBV4-2 with TRBJ1-1, with no clear D. Trimming took off 3 bases at V and 8 bases at J, with 7 bases between the two ends. This CDR3 has 11 amino acids. Germline lookup yields CDR1 LGHNA and CDR2 YNFKEQ. CDR3 coding DNA: TGTGCCAGCAGCCACGGCAGGGAAGCTTTCTTT. Encoded protein: CASSHGREAFF.

Written as DNA, the CDR3 is TGTGCCAGCACCACTACGTGGGGGGGCGGTCAGCCCCAGCATTTT. It encodes CASTTTWGGGQPQHF. This rearrangement joins TRBV6-5 to TRBJ1-5; possibly TRBD1 for D (6 bases). Germline CDR1 reads MNHEY; CDR2 reads SVGAGI. This CDR3 has 15 amino acids. Deletions cut 7 bases from V and 6 bases from J, with 19 bases between.

The rearrangement uses TRBV9 and TRBJ1-3; 8 bases align to TRBD1. Germline assignment: CDR1 SGDLS and CDR2 YYNGEE. The CDR3 has 16 residues. V lost 5 bases, J lost 0 bases, and 7 bases stayed unmatched. In DNA, the CDR3 is TGTGCCAGCAGAGGGGACAGGCGAACCTCTGGAAACACCATATATTTT. It is translated as CASRGDRRTSGNTIYF.

This rearrangement joins TRBV10-3 to TRBJ2-3; 7 positions match TRBD1. The J segment lost 2 bases and the V segment lost 2 bases, leaving 10 bases of the junction unmatched. Looked up from germline, CDR1 is ENHRY and CDR2 is SYGVKD. The CDR3 contains 17 residues. The CDR3 sequence: CAISEAPRGPSTDTQYF. The CDR3 coding sequence is TGTGCCATCAGTGAGGCTCCGAGGGGGCCTTCCACAGATACGCAGTATTTT.

The V call is TRBV7-9, the J call TRBJ2-3, with TRBD1 matching 9 bases. The J segment lost 0 bases and the V segment lost 5 bases, leaving 6 bases of the junction unmatched. Germline V lookup: CDR1 SEHNR, CDR2 FQNEAQ (reference sequence). The CDR3 is 16 residues long. The CDR3 coding sequence is TGTGCCAGCAGCCTCTCGGGGACAGGGAGCACAGATACGCAGTATTTT. Protein sequence: CASSLSGTGSTDTQYF. Based on the CDR3 plus reference TRBV7-9 and TRBJ2-3, the full variable domain is DTGVSQNPRHKITKRGQNVTFRCDPISEHNRLYWYRQTLGQGPEFLTYFQNEAQLEKSRLLSDRFSAERPKGSFSTLEIQRTEQGDSAMYLCASSLSGTGSTDTQYFGPGTRLTVL.